These 24 T cell receptor beta chains were sequenced from one sample in a study of blood T cell repertoires in COVID-19. Here immunoSEQ multiplex PCR was the method, and the copy in TCRdb shows in-frame clones only, minus some. The profile shows 300,000 to 450,000 clones, more than 70% of them singletons. Sequencing was done on a sample of PBMCs or T cells enriched from blood (not recorded which). These TCRs come from a man aged 35 to 55 in a cohort exposed to, infected with or recovered from COVID-19 (not recorded which).

V gene TRBV5-1 combines with J gene TRBJ2-1, with TRBD2 identical over 14 bases. The CDR3 is 15 residues long. V gave up 4 bases and J gave up 9 bases; unmatched junction bases: 6. Germline assignment: CDR1 SGHRS and CDR2 YFSETQ. The CDR3 region is CASSQGTSGRVEQFF. CDR3 in DNA: TGCGCCAGCAGCCAAGGGACTAGCGGGAGAGTTGAGCAGTTCTTC.

The V gene is TRBV21-1, the J gene TRBJ2-1; the table's D call TRBD1 went unverified against the DNA. TRBV21-1 is described as a pseudogene. The CDR3 length is 20 residues. The DNA of the CDR3 is TGTGCCAGCAGCGACTCCCGGGACACCCGAGACTGGAGCTCCTACAATGAGCAGTTCTTC. Protein product: CASSDSRDTRDWSSYNEQFF.

The V call is TRBV11-2, the J call TRBJ2-5, with 9 bases aligning to TRBD1. V lost 6 bases to trimming and J lost 5 bases; unmatched junction nucleotides: 10. The CDR3 runs to 15 residues. Germline CDR1 and CDR2: SGHAT and FQNNGV. The CDR3 loop reads CASSPSTGGRETQYF. The CDR3 bases are TGTGCCAGCAGTCCCTCGACAGGGGGGAGGGAGACCCAGTACTTC. Complete variable domain (other parts from reference TRBV11-2 and TRBJ2-5): EAGVAQSPRYKIIEKRQSVAFWCNPISGHATLYWYQQILGQGPKLLIQFQNNGVVDDSQLPKDRFSAERLKGVDSTLKIQPAKLEDSAVYLCASSPSTGGRETQYFGPGTRLLVL.

The J gene is TRBJ1-6, the V gene TRBV6-5, with D possibly being TRBD1 (5 bases). The germline V gene encodes CDR1 MNHEY and CDR2 SVGAGI. Trimming cost V 7 bases and J 9 bases, with 16 bases left between them. The length of the CDR3 is 14 residues. DNA for the CDR3: TGTGCCAGCAACGGGGGATGGGGTAGTTCACCCCTCCACTTT. This translates into CASNGGWGSSPLHF.

The CDR3 sequence is CASSLEVTVRTGELFF. CDR3 DNA: TGTGCCAGCAGCTTAGAAGTGACAGTTAGGACCGGGGAGCTGTTTTTT. The V gene is TRBV7-9, the J gene TRBJ2-2; a weak D match, TRBD1 (5 bases). Trimming pared 1 base from V and 5 bases from J, leaving 14 bases between. The CDR3 runs to 16 residues. Germline V gene data show CDR1 as SEHNR and CDR2 as FQNEAQ (reference sequence). The full variable domain, completed using reference TRBV7-9 and TRBJ2-2, is DTGVSQNPRHKITKRGQNVTFRCDPISEHNRLYWYRQTLGQGPEFLTYFQNEAQLEKSRLLSDRFSAERPKGSFSTLEIQRTEQGDSAMYLCASSLEVTVRTGELFFGEGSRLTVL.

This chain links TRBV28 with TRBJ2-5; 15 bases align to TRBD2. Germline CDR1 MDHEN, CDR2 SYDVKM. The CDR3 runs 16 residues. V trimming: 8 bases; J trimming: 0 bases; junction bases outside the gene matches: 4. The CDR3 reads CASGTSGRLYQETQYF. As DNA, the CDR3 is TGTGCCAGCGGGACTAGCGGGAGGCTGTACCAAGAGACCCAGTACTTC.

The chain recombines TRBV14 with TRBJ1-2, with D maybe TRBD1 (6 bases). V shed 0 bases and J shed 3 bases, with 20 bases lying between them. The CDR3 has 18 residues. Germline CDR1 is SGHDN and CDR2 is FVKESK. CDR3 bases: TGTGCCAGCAGCCAAGACTCTAACCCAAACAGGGCTGACTATGGCTACACCTTC. Encoded protein: CASSQDSNPNRADYGYTF.

The J gene is TRBJ2-7, the V gene TRBV4-1; TRBD1 aligns across 9 bases. The CDR3 is made up of 15 amino acids. Germline CDR1 MGHRA, CDR2 YSYEKL. Trimming cost V 4 bases and J 1 base; bases outside gene matches: 5. The CDR3 here is CASSPGQGSSYEQYF. DNA for the CDR3: TGCGCCAGCAGCCCGGGACAGGGTTCATCCTACGAGCAGTACTTC.

The chain employs TRBV13 and TRBJ1-2; D is ambiguous. The CDR3 has 11 residues. CDR1 and CDR2 from the germline V gene are PRHDT and FYEKMQ (reference sequence). Trimming removed 5 bases at V and 6 bases at J, with 7 bases between. CDR3 nucleotide sequence: TGTGCCAGCAGCCCGGGGAATGGCTACACCTTC. Translating gives CASSPGNGYTF.

The chain is built from TRBV28 and TRBJ1-6; 11 bases line up with TRBD1. V was clipped by 2 bases and J by 7 bases; unmatched bases: 7. Germline lookup yields CDR1 MDHEN and CDR2 SYDVKM. There are 17 residues in the CDR3. In DNA, the CDR3 is TGTGCCAGCAGTTTACCCGGGACAGGGGGATCCAATTCACCCCTCCACTTT. Encoded protein: CASSLPGTGGSNSPLHF.

By sample share, this clone is medium-sized. CDR3 region: CASSFRDINTGELFF. The CDR3 DNA reads TGTGCCAGCAGCTTTCGGGATATTAACACCGGGGAGCTGTTTTTT. The rearrangement uses TRBV7-9 and TRBJ2-2, with a tentative D call TRBD2 (5 bases). Trimming shortened V by 3 bases and J by 2 bases, and 10 bases separated the two germline ends. CDR1 is SEHNR and CDR2 is FQNEAQ in the germline V gene (reference sequence). The CDR3 is 15 residues long.

The chain links TRBV7-2 to TRBJ2-1, with 14 bases matching TRBD2. The CDR3 consists of 15 residues. V lost 6 bases, J lost 8 bases, and 6 bases stayed unmatched. CDR1 and CDR2 from the germline V gene are SGHTA and FQGNSA. The CDR3 DNA follows: TGTGCCAGCAGAGAGGGACTAGCGGGAGTGGATGAGCAGTTCTTC. Translation: CASREGLAGVDEQFF.

The chain couples TRBV28 to TRBJ1-3, with D unclear. V was trimmed by 2 bases and J by 1 base, leaving 9 bases between them. Germline loops: CDR1 MDHEN, CDR2 SYDVKM. This CDR3 has 15 residues. The CDR3 nucleotides are TGTGCCAGCAGTTTAGTTAGGAGTTCTGGAAACACCATATATTTT. Amino acids: CASSLVRSSGNTIYF.

CDR3 DNA: TGCGCCAGCAGCTTGGATAGCGGGAGGGCCGCAGATACGCAGTATTTT. It translates to CASSLDSGRAADTQYF. The J gene is TRBJ2-3, the V gene TRBV5-1; TRBD2 matches at 11 bases. Germline CDR1 is SGHRS and CDR2 is YFSETQ. The CDR3 totals 16 residues. Unmatched junction bases numbered 4, after V lost 0 bases and J lost 4 bases.

The rearrangement uses TRBV5-1 and TRBJ2-5, with 10 bases that match TRBD2. This CDR3 has 16 residues. After removal of 3 bases from V and 5 bases from J, the junction contained 10 bases not matched to a gene. From germline, CDR1 is SGHRS and CDR2 YFSETQ. CDR3 nucleotides: TGCGCCAGCAGCTGGGTAGCTAGCGGGAGTTGGGAGACCCAGTACTTC. Translated, it gives CASSWVASGSWETQYF.

The chain carries TRBV7-9 and TRBJ1-2; D remains ambiguous. The CDR3 sequence is 15 residues long. V was pared by 4 bases and J by 3 bases, with 15 bases between. CDR1 SEHNR and CDR2 FQNEAQ come from the germline V gene (reference sequence). The CDR3 spells CASSSEGGDYYGYTF. As DNA, the CDR3 is TGTGCCAGCAGCTCCGAAGGAGGTGACTACTATGGCTACACCTTC.

This sequence joins TRBV10-3 and TRBJ2-3; TRBD1 agrees at 8 bases. The trim removed 6 bases at V and 5 bases at J, leaving 7 bases unmatched. The CDR3 has 14 amino acids. Germline CDR1 reads ENHRY; CDR2 reads SYGVKD. The CDR3 DNA reads as TGTGCCATCAGGGGCGAACAGGGGGTAGATACGCAGTATTTT. Its protein product is CAIRGEQGVDTQYF.

The V call is TRBV19, the J call TRBJ2-7, with 7 bases aligning to TRBD1. Losses at the gene ends were 10 bases for V and 3 bases for J; bases not matched to a gene: 9. CDR3 length: 13 residues. Per germline, CDR1 LNHDA and CDR2 SQIVND (reference sequence). CDR3 in DNA: TGTGCCACCTCGACGGGACAGTACTACGAGCAGTACTTC. Translation: CATSTGQYYEQYF.

The V call is TRBV7-9, the J call TRBJ2-1, with 9 positions matching TRBD2. The CDR3 covers 14 residues. V dropped 3 bases and J dropped 9; count of bases not matched to a gene: 6. Germline lookup yields CDR1 SEHNR and CDR2 FQNEAQ (reference sequence). CDR3 region: CASSFAGGMSEQFF. CDR3 DNA: TGTGCCAGCAGCTTCGCGGGAGGGATGAGTGAGCAGTTCTTC.

V usage is TRBV7-9 and J usage is TRBJ1-5; D might be TRBD1 (6 bases). Germline V CDR1 and CDR2: SEHNR, FQNEAQ (reference sequence). This CDR3 comprises 15 residues. Trimming left V 1 base short and J 6 bases short, with 13 bases between. DNA of the CDR3: TGTGCCAGCAGCTTAGGAAGGGGGTATAGTCAGCCCCAGCATTTT. Protein product: CASSLGRGYSQPQHF.

The V and J genes are TRBV27 and TRBJ1-5; 7 positions agree with TRBD1. The V and J ends lost 6 bases and 9 bases, in that order; junction bases with no gene match: 14. CDR3 length: 15 amino acids. CDR1 is MNHEY, CDR2 SMNVEV, per germline (reference sequence). CDR3 residues: CASSQIGQAKGPQHF. As DNA, the CDR3 is TGTGCCAGCAGCCAAATCGGACAGGCCAAGGGGCCCCAGCATTTT.

The chain is built from TRBV18 and TRBJ1-3; maybe TRBD1 (5 bases). The V end lost 4 bases, the J end lost 4 bases, and 11 bases lay between the germline ends. Germline assignment: CDR1 KGHSH and CDR2 LQKENI. The CDR3 is 14 residues long. CDR3 loop: CASSREGPGNTIYF. CDR3 DNA sequence: TGTGCCAGCTCACGGGAGGGGCCGGGAAACACCATATATTTT. Looking up the rest from reference TRBV18 and TRBJ1-3 gives the full variable domain: NAGVMQNPRHLVRRRGQEARLRCSPMKGHSHVYWYRQLPEEGLKFMVYLQKENIIDESGMPKERFSAEFPKEGPSILRIQQVVRGDSAAYFCASSREGPGNTIYFGEGSWLTVV.

The rearrangement uses TRBV24-1 and TRBJ2-1; 9 nucleotides match TRBD2. Germline values: CDR1 KGHDR, CDR2 SFDVKD. The CDR3 runs to 14 residues. The ends lost 4 bases at V and 7 bases at J; junction bases unmatched: 4. CDR3 sequence: CATSEAGGLNEQFF. In DNA form, the CDR3 reads TGTGCCACCAGTGAGGCGGGAGGGCTAAATGAGCAGTTCTTC.

The CDR3 coding sequence is TGTGCCAGTAAGGACAGGGGGACAGATACGCAGTATTTT. Encoded protein: CASKDRGTDTQYF. This chain uses TRBV19 with TRBJ2-3; 10 bases align to TRBD1. The trim removed 7 bases at V and 3 bases at J, leaving 1 base unmatched. Per the germline V gene, CDR1 is LNHDA and CDR2 is SQIVND (reference sequence). CDR3 length: 13 amino acids.